These 32 T cell receptor beta chains originate from one sample sequenced in a study of blood T cell repertoires in COVID-19 (dated by TCRdb to about 2020). Library creation used the immunoSEQ multiplex PCR assay. In its TCRdb copy, this immuneACCESS table keeps in-frame sequences only and misses some clones. Where compared with another copy, unresolved V genes explain less than half of these, and the others have no known cause. The sample table shows more than 95,000 clones, and over 65% are seen once. Around 12% of the sample is held by the ten biggest clonotypes. The sequenced sample was peripheral blood. Every receptor here comes from a human donor in a cohort sampled during active COVID-19.

This clone showed up just once. The V call is TRBV4-1, the J call TRBJ1-4; D may be TRBD1 (5 bases). The length of the CDR3 is 16 residues. Germline V gene sequence: CDR1 MGHRA, CDR2 YSYEKL. Trimming shortened V by 0 bases and J by 7 bases, and 15 bases separated the two germline ends. In nucleotides, the CDR3 is TGCGCCAGCAGCCAAGAAGGAGGAGGGCAGGGTGAAAAACTGTTTTTT. Translation: CASSQEGGGQGEKLFF.

The chain combines TRBV11-2 with TRBJ1-2; D is unclear. CDR3 length equals 13 residues. The germline gives CDR1 SGHAT, CDR2 FQNNGV. Deletions cut 1 base from V and 6 bases from J, with 9 bases between. The DNA of the CDR3 is TGTGCCAGCAGCTTAGGCAGCCGGGATGGCTACACCTTC. Translation: CASSLGSRDGYTF. Full variable domain (rest looked up from reference TRBV11-2 and TRBJ1-2): EAGVAQSPRYKIIEKRQSVAFWCNPISGHATLYWYQQILGQGPKLLIQFQNNGVVDDSQLPKDRFSAERLKGVDSTLKIQPAKLEDSAVYLCASSLGSRDGYTFGSGTRLTVV.

The V and J genes are TRBV6-5 and TRBJ1-1; D remains ambiguous. Trimming removed 6 bases at V and 7 bases at J, with 9 bases between. The CDR3 has 11 residues. The germline gives CDR1 MNHEY, CDR2 SVGAGI. CDR3 DNA: TGTGCCAGCAGCCGCCTAGTTGAAGCTTTCTTT. Residues: CASSRLVEAFF.

J is TRBJ2-5 and V is TRBV7-3; possibly TRBD1 for D (5 bases). Germline CDR1 SGHTA, CDR2 FQGTGA. V lost 1 base, J lost 5 bases, and 20 bases lay in between. The CDR3 has 17 residues. The CDR3 nucleotides read TGTGCCAGCAGCTTAAATATGGACACCCACCTTTGGGAGACCCAGTACTTC. Protein: CASSLNMDTHLWETQYF.

The V call is TRBV7-9, the J call TRBJ1-2; D possibly corresponds to TRBD1 (5 bases). Germline V gene data show CDR1 as SEHNR and CDR2 as FQNEAQ (reference sequence). With 6 bases removed from V and 3 bases from J, the gap between germline ends came to 8 bases. The CDR3 covers 12 residues. CDR3 sequence: CASSGGDYGYTF. CDR3 in DNA: TGTGCCAGCAGTGGAGGGGACTATGGCTACACCTTC.

The chain links TRBV7-9 to TRBJ1-1; no clear D. The V gene lost 5 bases and the J gene lost 1 base, with 14 bases spanning the gap. This CDR3 has 15 residues. Germline V lookup: CDR1 SEHNR, CDR2 FQNEAQ (reference sequence). Here the CDR3 DNA reads TGTGCCAGCAGCATAGTAGGGAGAGAGAACACTGAAGCTTTCTTT. Translating gives CASSIVGRENTEAFF.

The CDR3 spells CASSPGGPGGELFF. For the CDR3, the DNA is TGTGCCAGCAGCCCGGGGGGGCCGGGCGGGGAGCTGTTTTTT. The V and J genes are TRBV6-5 and TRBJ2-2, with 8 bases matching TRBD2. Germline CDR1 MNHEY, CDR2 SVGAGI. The J segment lost 7 bases and the V segment lost 6 bases, leaving 7 bases of the junction unmatched. The CDR3 loop spans 14 amino acids.

This chain links TRBV21-1 with TRBJ2-5; the table's D call, TRBD1, was not checked against the DNA. TRBV21-1 is listed as a pseudogene. The CDR3 has 16 amino acids. The DNA of the CDR3 is TGTGCCAACCTAACGACGGGACAGGGGGGGCAAGAGACCCAGTACTTC. Translated, it gives CANLTTGQGGQETQYF.

The chain joins TRBV6-5 to TRBJ2-5; D might be TRBD1 (6 bases). Trimming removed 5 bases from V and 1 base from J, with 8 bases in between. Germline-derived CDR1 and CDR2 are MNHEY and SVGAGI. The CDR3 extends over 13 amino acids. This CDR3 reads CASSRTVQETQYF. The CDR3 nucleotides read TGTGCCAGCAGTCGGACAGTCCAAGAGACCCAGTACTTC.

The CDR3 here is CASSLSPRTSGGNEQFF. The CDR3, as DNA: TGTGCCAGCAGCCTATCCCCCAGGACTAGCGGGGGCAATGAGCAGTTCTTC. The V call is TRBV7-3, the J call TRBJ2-1; 13 positions agree with TRBD2. CDR3 length: 17 amino acids. Germline V gene sequence: CDR1 SGHTA, CDR2 FQGTGA. The J segment lost 6 bases and the V segment lost 5 bases, leaving 10 bases of the junction unmatched.

The chain couples TRBV7-6 to TRBJ1-6, with TRBD1 identical over 10 bases. The CDR3 is 16 residues long. V gave up 5 bases and J gave up 2 bases; unmatched junction bases: 3. Per the germline V gene, CDR1 is SGHVS and CDR2 is FNYEAQ. In nucleotides, the CDR3 is TGTGCCAGCAGCCCGACAGGGGGCGCCTATAATTCACCCCTCCACTTT. As protein: CASSPTGGAYNSPLHF.

This chain connects TRBV11-2 to TRBJ1-1; D gene ambiguous. Germline CDR1 SGHAT, CDR2 FQNNGV. The CDR3 has 12 residues. The V end was cut by 0 bases, the J end by 14 bases, with 13 bases between. CDR3 nucleotide sequence: TGTGCCAGCAGCTTAGATAGGCGAGAGAGGTTCTTT. Translating gives CASSLDRRERFF. Together with reference TRBV11-2 and TRBJ1-1, the CDR3 gives the full variable domain: EAGVAQSPRYKIIEKRQSVAFWCNPISGHATLYWYQQILGQGPKLLIQFQNNGVVDDSQLPKDRFSAERLKGVDSTLKIQPAKLEDSAVYLCASSLDRRERFFGQGTRLTVV.

Only one count was recorded for this clone. This rearrangement joins TRBV10-2 to TRBJ1-1, with 7 bases that match TRBD1. Trimming removed 6 bases from V and 10 bases from J; junction bases left unmatched: 14. The CDR3 contains 14 residues. Germline V gene sequence: CDR1 WSHSY, CDR2 SAAADI. The CDR3 DNA is TGCGCCAGCAGCGAGACAGGGCCCGGGCCACGAGCTTTCTTT. Its protein product is CASSETGPGPRAFF.

The rearrangement joins TRBV2 to TRBJ2-7, with 7 nucleotides matching TRBD1. Unmatched junction bases numbered 9, after V lost 8 bases and J lost 2 bases. This CDR3 spans 14 amino acids. From germline, CDR1 is SNHLY and CDR2 FYNNEI. The chain's CDR3 is CASLAGTATYEQYF. Written as DNA, the CDR3 is TGTGCCAGCCTCGCCGGGACAGCTACCTACGAGCAGTACTTC.

The chain carries TRBV7-2 and TRBJ2-5, with D maybe TRBD1 (5 bases). V dropped 2 bases and J dropped 1 base, with 11 bases sitting between them. The germline gives CDR1 SGHTA, CDR2 FQGNSA. The CDR3 consists of 15 residues. CDR3: CASSLSRVPQETQYF. CDR3 coding DNA: TGTGCCAGCAGCTTAAGCAGGGTGCCCCAAGAGACCCAGTACTTC.

The gene calls are TRBV5-4 and TRBJ2-6; 7 nucleotides line up with TRBD1. V trimming: 3 bases; J trimming: 1 base; junction bases outside the gene matches: 4. The CDR3 loop spans 16 amino acids. Germline CDR1 reads SGHNT; CDR2 reads YYREEE (reference sequence). The CDR3 DNA follows: TGTGCCAGCAGCTGGGACAGCCTTTCTGGGGCCAACGTCCTGACTTTC. Protein product: CASSWDSLSGANVLTF. The entire variable domain, with the rest obtained from reference TRBV5-4 and TRBJ2-6, is as follows: ETGVTQSPTHLIKTRGQQVTLRCSSQSGHNTVSWYQQALGQGPQFIFQYYREEENGRGNFPPRFSGLQFPNYSSELNVNALELDDSALYLCASSWDSLSGANVLTFGAGSRLTVL.

V is TRBV2 and J is TRBJ1-1; possible D gene TRBD1, 5 bases. Trimming took off 6 bases at V and 4 bases at J, with 15 bases between the two ends. Germline values: CDR1 SNHLY, CDR2 FYNNEI. The CDR3 runs to 14 residues. The CDR3 protein is CASSAGGTVTEAFF. CDR3 in DNA: TGTGCCAGCAGCGCCGGGGGGACGGTCACTGAAGCTTTCTTT.

This clone was observed a single time. J is TRBJ2-5 and V is TRBV6-2 or TRBV6-3; D is possibly TRBD2 (5 bases). The CDR3 extends over 13 amino acids. V was cut by 2 bases and J by 2 bases, with 6 bases left in between. Looked up from germline, CDR1 is MNHEY and CDR2 is SVGEGT. This CDR3 is CASSYREQETQYF. CDR3 coding DNA: TGTGCCAGCAGTTACAGGGAGCAAGAGACCCAGTACTTC.

The chain is built from TRBV7-2 and TRBJ2-7, with D possibly TRBD2 on 5 matching bases. CDR3 length: 15 residues. Germline CDR1 and CDR2: SGHTA and FQGNSA. V lost 0 bases and J lost 0, with 9 bases in between. The CDR3 region has the DNA TGTGCCAGCAGCTTAGCTCTGGGGAGCTCCTACGAGCAGTACTTC. Translated: CASSLALGSSYEQYF.

J is TRBJ2-3 and V is TRBV5-1; 10 nucleotides agree with TRBD2. The germline V gene encodes CDR1 SGHRS and CDR2 YFSETQ. The CDR3 totals 16 residues. The V gene end was trimmed by 0 bases and the J gene end by 0 bases; junction bases not matched to a gene: 1. The CDR3 loop is CASSLEAGGSTDTQYF. The CDR3 DNA sequence: TGCGCCAGCAGCTTGGAAGCGGGGGGGAGCACAGATACGCAGTATTTT.

Many counts were recorded for this clone. V is TRBV10-1 and J is TRBJ1-2, with 12 bases lining up with TRBD1. V lost 5 bases, J lost 8 bases, and 15 bases stayed unmatched. Germline CDR1 WNHNN, CDR2 SYGVQD (reference sequence). There are 17 residues in the CDR3. Here the CDR3 DNA reads TGCGCCAGCAGTAGAAACCGAGGGACAGGGGGCTCAAGAGGCTACACCTTC. Translated: CASSRNRGTGGSRGYTF.

The V and J genes are TRBV18 and TRBJ2-6; 8 bases agree with TRBD1. Germline V lookup: CDR1 KGHSH, CDR2 LQKENI. CDR3 length: 14 amino acids. V lost 8 bases, J lost 1 base, and 1 base stayed unmatched. The CDR3 coding sequence is TGTGCCAGCGGACAGGGTTCTGGGGCCAACGTCCTGACTTTC. Translated, it gives CASGQGSGANVLTF.

The chain couples TRBV6-1 to TRBJ1-6; no clear D gene. Germline CDR1 reads MNHNS; CDR2 reads SASEGT. The CDR3 is 16 amino acids. Trimming left V 1 base short and J 0 bases short, with 7 bases between. The CDR3 loop reads CASSEDWSSYNSPLHF. The CDR3 DNA reads TGTGCCAGCAGTGAAGATTGGAGCTCCTATAATTCACCCCTCCACTTT.

The V gene is TRBV5-1, the J gene TRBJ2-1; a weak D match, TRBD2 (5 bases). Per the germline V gene, CDR1 is SGHRS and CDR2 is YFSETQ. The CDR3 sequence is 14 residues long. V dropped 0 bases and J dropped 5 bases, with 9 bases sitting between them. CDR3 sequence: CASSLVDYNNEQFF. DNA of the CDR3: TGCGCCAGCAGCTTGGTTGACTACAACAATGAGCAGTTCTTC. Combining the CDR3 with reference TRBV5-1 and TRBJ2-1 gives the whole variable domain KAGVTQTPRYLIKTRGQQVTLSCSPISGHRSVSWYQQTPGQGLQFLFEYFSETQRNKGNFPGRFSGRQFSNSRSEMNVSTLELGDSALYLCASSLVDYNNEQFFGPGTRLTVL.

The rearrangement links TRBV18 to TRBJ1-4; D is possibly TRBD1 (5 bases). CDR3 size: 14 residues. Trimming pared 3 bases from V and 8 bases from J, leaving 13 bases between. Germline V gene data show CDR1 as KGHSH and CDR2 as LQKENI. The CDR3 DNA sequence: TGTGCCAGCTCACCGACGGGGGTACTCGAAAAACTGTTTTTT. Encoded protein: CASSPTGVLEKLFF.

Of note for this clone: This CDR3 is also generated by other DNA sequences in the sample. V is TRBV19 and J is TRBJ1-2; unclear D gene. Germline V gene lookup returns CDR1 LNHDA and CDR2 SQIVND (reference sequence). V was shortened by 2 bases and J by 4 bases, with 5 bases between the two germline ends. The CDR3 contains 12 residues. CDR3 region: CASSISVYGYTF. For the CDR3, the DNA is TGTGCCAGTAGTATATCGGTCTATGGCTACACCTTC.

This clone occurred a few times. This sequence joins TRBV10-2 and TRBJ1-2; D unclear. Trimming cost V 7 bases and J 6 bases, with 15 bases left between them. Germline CDR1 WSHSY, CDR2 SAAADI. This CDR3 has 13 residues. This CDR3 reads CASTPDLQHGYTF. The CDR3 region has the DNA TGCGCCAGCACCCCGGACTTACAACATGGCTACACCTTC.

The V call is TRBV7-3, the J call TRBJ2-3; TRBD1 aligns across 7 bases. Trimming at V came to 3 bases and at J to 6 bases, leaving 15 bases not matched to a gene. Per the germline V gene, CDR1 is SGHTA and CDR2 is FQGTGA. This CDR3 comprises 17 residues. The CDR3 bases are TGTGCCAGCAGCTTTAGGGGGATGACAGGGATGTCGGATACGCAGTATTTT. It specifies CASSFRGMTGMSDTQYF.

V gene TRBV27 combines with J gene TRBJ1-1, with 7 positions matching TRBD1. The length of the CDR3 is 15 residues. Trimming took 5 bases from V and 4 from J; bases not matched to a gene: 10. Looked up from germline, CDR1 is MNHEY and CDR2 is SMNVEV (reference sequence). The CDR3: CASSTNRGRGTEAFF. The CDR3 DNA follows: TGTGCCAGCAGTACTAATAGGGGGCGCGGCACTGAAGCTTTCTTT.

The chain employs TRBV18 and TRBJ2-1; maybe TRBD1 (5 bases). From germline, CDR1 is KGHSH and CDR2 LQKENI. The CDR3 extends over 15 amino acids. V was pared by 4 bases and J by 0 bases, with 10 bases between. The CDR3 sequence is CASSRQPSSYNEQFF. In DNA, the CDR3 is TGTGCCAGCTCACGACAGCCGAGCTCCTACAATGAGCAGTTCTTC.

This clone was counted a single time. CDR3 sequence reads: CASSFRDRRTEAFF. The CDR3 DNA sequence: TGTGCCAGCAGCTTCCGGGACAGGAGGACTGAAGCTTTCTTT. The J gene is TRBJ1-1, the V gene TRBV7-9, with 8 bases identical to TRBD1. This CDR3 region has 14 residues. After removal of 3 bases from V and 5 bases from J, the junction contained 5 bases not matched to a gene. From germline, CDR1 is SEHNR and CDR2 FQNEAQ (reference sequence).

Turning to this clone: Sequence at one end of the junction differs from germline and may be a read error. This chain links TRBV19 with TRBJ1-2, with 8 bases identical to TRBD1. Germline V gene sequence: CDR1 LNHDA, CDR2 SQIVND (reference sequence). The CDR3 is 16 amino acids. Written as DNA, the CDR3 is TGTGCCAGTAGATCGGACAGGGTAGCTCGAAACTATGACTACACCTTC. This gives the protein CASRSDRVARNYDYTF.